The following is a T cell receptor (beta chain) sequence with its context. Its antigen is currently unknown. CDR1 and CDR2 (germline): MNHEY, SVGAGI. Trimming took 10 bases from V and 3 from J, leaving 21 bases between them. The CDR3 totals 15 residues. The data belong to a study of cytomegalovirus exposure and HLA in healthy donors. Study observations and caveats: Versus the approximately 720-donor mean, an Asian-associated ancestry cluster reportedly showed fewer N-insertions in a later analysis. CMV serostatus was the sole immune exposure information available. Most TCR sequences were seen very rarely across donors, but some public TCRs occurred in many. Accounts indicate the classifier identified cytomegalovirus status with strong specificity and sensitivity.

Vbeta (60) and Jbeta (13) primers were used in the PCR. The protocol was immunoSEQ multiplex PCR, while the TCRdb copy is restricted to in-frame clones and leaves out a portion. The sample yields about 130,000 clones, just under 75% seen once. Sequencing was done on a sample of PBMCs. J is TRBJ2-5 and V is TRBV6-5; a possible D gene is TRBD1 (7 bases). This TCR was sampled from a man aged 40-49 years in good health and CMV-seropositive. The CDR3 here is CATQGDAGTEETQYF. Here the CDR3 DNA reads TGTGCCACCCAGGGGGACGCGGGGACCGAAGAGACCCAGTACTTC.